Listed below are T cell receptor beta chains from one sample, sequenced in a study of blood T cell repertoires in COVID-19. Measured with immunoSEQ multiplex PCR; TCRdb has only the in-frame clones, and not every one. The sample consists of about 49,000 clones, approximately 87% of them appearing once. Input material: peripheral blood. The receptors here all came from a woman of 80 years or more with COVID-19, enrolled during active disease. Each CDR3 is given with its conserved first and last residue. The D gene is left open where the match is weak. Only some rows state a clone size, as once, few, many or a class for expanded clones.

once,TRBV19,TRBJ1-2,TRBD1,TGTGCCAGTAGTATAAACCAGGGGGCTAACTATGGCTACACCTTC,CASSINQGANYGYTF
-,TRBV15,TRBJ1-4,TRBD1,TGTGCCACCAGCAGAGATCAGGGACAGAGTTTTAATGAAAAACTGTTTTTT,CATSRDQGQSFNEKLFF
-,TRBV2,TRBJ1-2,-,TGTGCCAGCAGTTTTGACAGAACCTTAAACTATGGCTACACCTTC,CASSFDRTLNYGYTF
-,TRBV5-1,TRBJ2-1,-,TGCGCCAGCAGCTTGGAAGGGGCAAATGAGCAGTTCTTC,CASSLEGANEQFF
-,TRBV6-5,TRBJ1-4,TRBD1,TGTGCCAGCAGTTACTCGGACAGGGGGCATGAAAAACTGTTTTTT,CASSYSDRGHEKLFF
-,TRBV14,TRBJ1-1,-,TGTGCCAGCAGCCAAGATTGGGGGGGAATGAACACTGAAGCTTTCTTT,CASSQDWGGMNTEAFF
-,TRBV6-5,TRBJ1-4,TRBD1,TGTGCCAGCAGTTTGGGACAGAGGAATGAAAAACTGTTTTTT,CASSLGQRNEKLFF
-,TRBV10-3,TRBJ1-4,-,TGTGCCATCAGTGATAGGGGGGGGAATGAAAAACTGTTTTTT,CAISDRGGNEKLFF
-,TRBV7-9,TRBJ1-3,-,TGTGCCAGCAGCCCGTCCACAGGATTCCGAGGAAACACCATATATTTT,CASSPSTGFRGNTIYF
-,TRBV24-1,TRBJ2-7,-,TGTGCCACCAGTGATTCCAGGGGCTCGACCTACGAGCAGTACTTC,CATSDSRGSTYEQYF
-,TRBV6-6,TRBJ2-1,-,TGTGCCAGCAGTTACCAGGTTGGAGGGAATGAGCAGTTCTTC,CASSYQVGGNEQFF
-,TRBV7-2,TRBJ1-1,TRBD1,TGTGCCAGCAGCTTGTGGGACAGGGCGAACACTGAAGCTTTCTTT,CASSLWDRANTEAFF
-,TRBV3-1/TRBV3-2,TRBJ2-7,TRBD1,TGTGCCAGCAGCGACGGACAGGACCAGGGTTACTTC,CASSDGQDQGYF
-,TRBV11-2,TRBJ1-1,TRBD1,TGTGCCAGCAGCAAACGGACAGGGGTGAACACTGAAGCTTTCTTT,CASSKRTGVNTEAFF
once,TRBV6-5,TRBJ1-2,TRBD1,TGTGCCAGCAGTTACTTTGGACAGCAGGGGGTCTATGGCTACACCTTC,CASSYFGQQGVYGYTF
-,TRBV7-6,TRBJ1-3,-,TGTGCCAGCAGCTCCCCGGTGGAGGACTCTGGAAACACCATATATTTT,CASSSPVEDSGNTIYF
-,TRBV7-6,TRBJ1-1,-,TGTGCCAGCAGCGTCAGGGTAAACACTGAAGCTTTCTTT,CASSVRVNTEAFF
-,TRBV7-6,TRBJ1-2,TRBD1,TGTGCCAGCAGCTCGACAGGGGTAGCGGGCGGCTACACCTTC,CASSSTGVAGGYTF
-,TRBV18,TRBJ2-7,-,TGTGCCAGCTCACCGAGTACAGACTCCTACGAGCAGTACTTC,CASSPSTDSYEQYF
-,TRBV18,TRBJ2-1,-,TGTGCCAGCTCACGACAGGCCCCACCCAACAATGAGCAGTTCTTC,CASSRQAPPNNEQFF
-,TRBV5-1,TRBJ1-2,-,TGCGCCAGCAGCTTGGGACCGGGGATTAACTATGGCTACACCTTC,CASSLGPGINYGYTF
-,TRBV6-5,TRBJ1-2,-,TGTGCCAGCAGTTACGCCGACACCCACTATGGCTACACCTTC,CASSYADTHYGYTF
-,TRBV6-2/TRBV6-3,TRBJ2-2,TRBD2,TGTGCCAGCAGTTACTCGAAACGGCTAGCGGGAGTCGGGGAGCTGTTTTTT,CASSYSKRLAGVGELFF
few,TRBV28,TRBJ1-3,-,TGTGCCAGCAGTTCATTTGACAGGAGCTCTGGAAACACCATATATTTT,CASSSFDRSSGNTIYF
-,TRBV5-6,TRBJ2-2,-,TGTGCCAGCAGCTTGGCGGGGTTGCGGACCGGGGAGCTGTTTTTT,CASSLAGLRTGELFF
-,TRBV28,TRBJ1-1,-,TGTGCCAGCAGTTTAGGGGGCTTGGGCACTGAAGCTTTCTTT,CASSLGGLGTEAFF